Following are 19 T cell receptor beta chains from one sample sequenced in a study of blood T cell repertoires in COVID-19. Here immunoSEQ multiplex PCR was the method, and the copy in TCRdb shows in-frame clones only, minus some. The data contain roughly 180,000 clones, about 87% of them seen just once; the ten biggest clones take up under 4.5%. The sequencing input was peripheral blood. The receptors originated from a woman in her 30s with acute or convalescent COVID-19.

CDR3: CASSLYLNTEAFF. CDR3 in DNA: TGTGCCAGCAGCTTATATCTGAACACTGAAGCTTTCTTT. V usage is TRBV7-2 and J usage is TRBJ1-1; D is undetermined. The CDR3 is made up of 13 amino acids. Per germline, CDR1 SGHTA and CDR2 FQGNSA. The germline V and J ends were trimmed by 2 bases and 0 bases, with 4 bases remaining between them. The variable domain in full, with the rest retrieved from reference TRBV7-2 and TRBJ1-1, is GAGVSQSPSNKVTEKGKDVELRCDPISGHTALYWYRQSLGQGLEFLIYFQGNSAPDKSGLPSDRFSAERTGGSVSTLTIQRTQQEDSAVYLCASSLYLNTEAFFGQGTRLTVV.

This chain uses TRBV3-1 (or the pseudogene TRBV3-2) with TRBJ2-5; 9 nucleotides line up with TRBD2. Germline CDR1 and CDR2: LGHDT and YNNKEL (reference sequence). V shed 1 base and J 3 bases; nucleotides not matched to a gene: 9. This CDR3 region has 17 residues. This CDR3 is CASSQGLTLAGEETQYF. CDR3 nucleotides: TGTGCCAGCAGCCAAGGCTTAACTTTAGCGGGAGAAGAGACCCAGTACTTC.

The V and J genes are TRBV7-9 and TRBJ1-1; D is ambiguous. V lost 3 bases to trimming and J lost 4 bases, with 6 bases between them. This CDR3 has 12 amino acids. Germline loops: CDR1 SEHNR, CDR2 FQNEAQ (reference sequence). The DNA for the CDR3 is TGTGCCAGCAGCTTTAGTGGCACTGAAGCTTTCTTT. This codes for CASSFSGTEAFF. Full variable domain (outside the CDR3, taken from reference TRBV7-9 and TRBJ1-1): DTGVSQNPRHKITKRGQNVTFRCDPISEHNRLYWYRQTLGQGPEFLTYFQNEAQLEKSRLLSDRFSAERPKGSFSTLEIQRTEQGDSAMYLCASSFSGTEAFFGQGTRLTVV.

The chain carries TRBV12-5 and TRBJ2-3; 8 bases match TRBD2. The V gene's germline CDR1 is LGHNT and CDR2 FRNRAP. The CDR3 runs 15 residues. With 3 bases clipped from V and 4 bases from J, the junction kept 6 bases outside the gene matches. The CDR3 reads CASGFSGRAADTQYF. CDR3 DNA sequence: TGTGCTAGTGGTTTCTCCGGGAGGGCCGCAGATACGCAGTATTTT.

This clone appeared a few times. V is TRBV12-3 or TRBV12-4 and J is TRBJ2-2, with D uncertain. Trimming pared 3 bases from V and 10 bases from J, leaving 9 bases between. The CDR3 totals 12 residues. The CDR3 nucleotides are TGTGCCAGCAGTTTGGAGTTGTCGGAGCTGTTTTTT. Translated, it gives CASSLELSELFF.

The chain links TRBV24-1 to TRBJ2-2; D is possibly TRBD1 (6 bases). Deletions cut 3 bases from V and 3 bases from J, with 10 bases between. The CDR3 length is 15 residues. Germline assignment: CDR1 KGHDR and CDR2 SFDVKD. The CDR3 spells CATSDLEGDTGELFF. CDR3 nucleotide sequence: TGTGCCACCAGTGATCTAGAGGGGGACACCGGGGAGCTGTTTTTT.

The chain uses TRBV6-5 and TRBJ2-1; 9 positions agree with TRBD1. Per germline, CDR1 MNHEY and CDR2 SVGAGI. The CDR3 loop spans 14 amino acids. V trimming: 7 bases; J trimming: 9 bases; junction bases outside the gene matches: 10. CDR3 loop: CASTQGQGVLEQFF. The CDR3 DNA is TGTGCCAGCACTCAGGGACAGGGTGTTCTTGAGCAGTTCTTC.

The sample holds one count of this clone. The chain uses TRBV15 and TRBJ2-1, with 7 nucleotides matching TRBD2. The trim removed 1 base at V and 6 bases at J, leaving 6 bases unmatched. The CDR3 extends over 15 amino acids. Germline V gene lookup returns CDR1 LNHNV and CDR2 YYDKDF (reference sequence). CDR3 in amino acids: CATSRGGGGRNEQFF. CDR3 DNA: TGTGCCACCAGCAGAGGGGGGGGAGGTCGCAATGAGCAGTTCTTC.

The CDR3 coding sequence is TGCGCCAGCAGTGGCGGGAACACCGGGGAGCTGTTTTTT. Its translation: CASSGGNTGELFF. V gene TRBV10-1 combines with J gene TRBJ2-2; no clear D gene. Between the trimmed V and J ends, which lost 4 bases and 1 base, there was a span of 4 bases. The germline gives CDR1 WNHNN, CDR2 SYGVQD (reference sequence). The CDR3 covers 13 residues.

CDR3 DNA sequence: TGTGCCAGCTCACTCGGACACCCGAGCTCTGGAAACACCATATATTTT. It translates to CASSLGHPSSGNTIYF. V gene TRBV18 combines with J gene TRBJ1-3; a possible D gene is TRBD1 (5 bases). The CDR3 covers 16 residues. The V end lost 4 bases, the J end lost 0 bases, and 13 bases lay between the germline ends. Germline CDR1 reads KGHSH; CDR2 reads LQKENI.

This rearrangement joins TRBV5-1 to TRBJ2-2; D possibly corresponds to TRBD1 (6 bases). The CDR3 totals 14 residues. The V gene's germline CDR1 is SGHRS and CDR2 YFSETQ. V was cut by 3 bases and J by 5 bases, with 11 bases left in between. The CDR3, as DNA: TGCGCCAGCAGCTCCGGGACACCAACCGGGGAGCTGTTTTTT. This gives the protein CASSSGTPTGELFF.

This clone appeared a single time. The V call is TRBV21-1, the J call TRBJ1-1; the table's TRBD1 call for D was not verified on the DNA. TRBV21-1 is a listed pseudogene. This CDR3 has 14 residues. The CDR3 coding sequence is TGTGCCAGCAGTTTTTACAGGGGTAACACTGAAGCTTTCTTT. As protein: CASSFYRGNTEAFF.

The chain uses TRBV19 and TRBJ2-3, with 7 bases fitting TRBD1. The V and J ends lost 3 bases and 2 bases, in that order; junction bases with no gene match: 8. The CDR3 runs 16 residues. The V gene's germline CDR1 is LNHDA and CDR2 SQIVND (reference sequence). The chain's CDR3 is CASSIRGQLTTDTQYF. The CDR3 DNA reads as TGTGCCAGTAGTATTAGGGGACAGTTGACCACAGATACGCAGTATTTT.

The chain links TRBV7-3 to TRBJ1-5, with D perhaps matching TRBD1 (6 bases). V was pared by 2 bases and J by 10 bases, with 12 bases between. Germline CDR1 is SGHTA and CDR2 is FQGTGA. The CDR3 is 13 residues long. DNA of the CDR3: TGTGCCAGCAGCTTATTCGACAGGCAACCCCAGCATTTT. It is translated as CASSLFDRQPQHF.

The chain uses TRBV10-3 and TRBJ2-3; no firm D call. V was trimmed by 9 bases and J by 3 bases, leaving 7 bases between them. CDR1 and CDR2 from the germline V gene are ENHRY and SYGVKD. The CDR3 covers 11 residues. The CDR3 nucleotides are TGTGCCATACTACGGACAGATACGCAGTATTTT. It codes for CAILRTDTQYF.

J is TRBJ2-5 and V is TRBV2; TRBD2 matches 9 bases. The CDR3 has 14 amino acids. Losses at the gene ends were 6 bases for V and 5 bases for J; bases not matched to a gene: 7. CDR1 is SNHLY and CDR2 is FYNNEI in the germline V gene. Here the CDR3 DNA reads TGTGCCAGCAGGGGGGCGGGAGGGCCGGAGACCCAGTACTTC. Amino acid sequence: CASRGAGGPETQYF. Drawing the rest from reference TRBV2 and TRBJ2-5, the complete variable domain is EPEVTQTPSHQVTQMGQEVILRCVPISNHLYFYWYRQILGQKVEFLVSFYNNEISEKSEIFDDQFSVERPDGSNFTLKIRSTKLEDSAMYFCASRGAGGPETQYFGPGTRLLVL.

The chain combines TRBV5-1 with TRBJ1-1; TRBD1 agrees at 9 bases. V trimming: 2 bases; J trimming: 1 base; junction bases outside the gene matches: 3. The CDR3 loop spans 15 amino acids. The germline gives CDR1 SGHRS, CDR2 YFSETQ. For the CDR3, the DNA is TGCGCCAGCAGCTTTACAGGGGGCCGGAACACTGAAGCTTTCTTT. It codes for CASSFTGGRNTEAFF.

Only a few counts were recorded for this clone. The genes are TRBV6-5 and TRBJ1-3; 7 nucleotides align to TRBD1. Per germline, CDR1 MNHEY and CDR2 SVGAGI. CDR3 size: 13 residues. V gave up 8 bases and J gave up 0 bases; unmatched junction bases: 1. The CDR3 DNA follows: TGTGCCAGCCAGGGGGACTCTGGAAACACCATATATTTT. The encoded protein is CASQGDSGNTIYF.

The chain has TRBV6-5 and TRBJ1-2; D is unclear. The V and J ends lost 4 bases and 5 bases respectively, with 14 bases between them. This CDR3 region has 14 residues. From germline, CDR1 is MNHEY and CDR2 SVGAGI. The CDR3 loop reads CASSSAGAPYGYTF. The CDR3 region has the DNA TGTGCCAGCAGTTCGGCGGGCGCGCCTTATGGCTACACCTTC.